This T cell receptor beta chain was sequenced for a study of blood T cell repertoires in COVID-19. Across the study: Samples taken during acute and convalescent COVID-19 were collected in the United States, Italy and Spain. From T cells, B-cell-depleted T cells, or PBMCs came the material, which was cDNA or gDNA.

The participants were between roughly 18 and 100 years old and came from under 25 US areas. Cohort allocation depended upon clinical history that participants reported. The CDR3 loop spans 17 amino acids. V dropped 6 bases and J dropped 7 bases, with 23 bases sitting between them. Per the germline V gene, CDR1 is SGHRS and CDR2 is YFSETQ. Here immunoSEQ multiplex PCR was the method, and the copy in TCRdb shows in-frame clones only, minus some. The sample yields 350,000 to 400,000 clones, 85% to 90% seen once. The sequenced sample consisted of PBMCs or T cells enriched from blood (not recorded which). The J gene is TRBJ1-6, the V gene TRBV5-1, with D possibly matching TRBD1 (6 bases). The TCR sequence derives from a young man who had recovered from COVID-19. CDR3 nucleotide sequence: TGCGCCAGCACCGCAGGGCATCCGGACAGCTTAAATTCACCCCTCCACTTT. Amino acid sequence: CASTAGHPDSLNSPLHF.